This TCR beta chain was sequenced in a study of T cells in Graves' hyperthyroidism and ophthalmopathy. The source material, RNA transcripts, was used to amplify TCR beta CDR3 regions. The HTBI primer set served for first-round RT-PCR of the TCR CDR3. TCRdb fed the multiplex PCR reads into MiXCR, producing one record per CDR3 protein. The repertoire includes 560,000 or so distinct CDR3 sequences, roughly 46% of them detected once, and 8% to 8.5% sits in the top ten. Deletions cut 3 bases from V and 5 bases from J, with 20 bases between. Germline V lookup: CDR1 LNHDA, CDR2 SQIVND (reference sequence). This CDR3 contains 16 residues.

The sequence came from a woman aged 18-29 years with Graves' hyperthyroidism. This sequence joins TRBV19 and TRBJ2-7; weak D call: TRBD2 (6 bases). Sequences were obtained from peripheral blood or thyroid tissue (not recorded which). The CDR3 sequence: CASSIGWRDLRNEQYF. DNA of the CDR3: TGTGCCAGTAGTATCGGTTGGCGGGATCTGCGGAACGAGCAGTACTTC.